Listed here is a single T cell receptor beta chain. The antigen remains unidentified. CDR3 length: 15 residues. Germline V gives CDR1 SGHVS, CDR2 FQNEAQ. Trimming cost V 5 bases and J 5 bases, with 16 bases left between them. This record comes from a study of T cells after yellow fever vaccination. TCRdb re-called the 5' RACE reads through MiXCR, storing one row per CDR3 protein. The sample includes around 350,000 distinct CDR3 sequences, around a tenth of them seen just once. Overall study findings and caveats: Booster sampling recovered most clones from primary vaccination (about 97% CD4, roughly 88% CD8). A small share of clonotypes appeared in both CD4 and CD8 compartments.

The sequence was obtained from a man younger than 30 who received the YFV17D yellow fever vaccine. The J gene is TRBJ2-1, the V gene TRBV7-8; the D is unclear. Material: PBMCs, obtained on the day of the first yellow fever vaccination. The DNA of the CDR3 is TGTGCCAGCAGCGCTGGCGTATCCGGAAACAATGAGCAGTTCTTC. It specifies CASSAGVSGNNEQFF.